The present T cell receptor (beta chain) was sequenced within a study of post-analysis software for immune sequencing data. Study-level information: Some patients lacked subtype; others had relapsing-remitting, secondary progressive or progressive-relapsing disease. Study-level findings and limits: Multiple sclerosis patients had significantly lower normalized Chao1 diversity than controls. The five TRBV segments detected at higher frequency in patients than in controls included TRBV5-6, TRBV5-1 and TRBV20-1.

Tagging with unique molecular identifiers was a feature of the TCR beta cDNA libraries. Around 500,000 cDNA molecules came from roughly 0.93 to 9.6 million T cells. One entry per CDR3 protein results from TCRdb running MiXCR on the PCR reads. This sample has about 810,000 distinct CDR3 sequences; roughly 50% occur once, and the top ten carry roughly 4.4%. As to this clonotype: Its antigen is undetermined.

With V trimmed by 3 bases and J by 4 bases, 13 bases remained unmatched. The CDR3 totals 18 residues. Germline values: CDR1 KGHSH, CDR2 LQKENI. The clonotype was recovered from a girl aged 5-17 years with multiple sclerosis. This chain connects TRBV18 to TRBJ2-5, with 11 bases matching TRBD2. Source material: blood. CDR3 region: CASSPRRETGTSGETQYF. The CDR3 coding sequence is TGTGCCAGCTCACCTAGAAGGGAGACCGGGACTAGCGGAGAGACCCAGTACTTC.